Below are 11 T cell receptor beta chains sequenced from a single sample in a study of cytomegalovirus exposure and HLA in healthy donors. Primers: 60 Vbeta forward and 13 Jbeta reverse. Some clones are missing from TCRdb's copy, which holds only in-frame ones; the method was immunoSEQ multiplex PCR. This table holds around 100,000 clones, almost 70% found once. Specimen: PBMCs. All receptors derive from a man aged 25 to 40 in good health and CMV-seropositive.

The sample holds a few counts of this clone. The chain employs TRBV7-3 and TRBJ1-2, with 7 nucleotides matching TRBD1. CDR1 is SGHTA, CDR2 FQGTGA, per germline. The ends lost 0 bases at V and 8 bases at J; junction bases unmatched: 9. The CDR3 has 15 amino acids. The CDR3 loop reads CASSLTGTGVKGYTF. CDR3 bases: TGTGCCAGCAGCTTAACCGGAACAGGGGTTAAAGGCTACACCTTC.

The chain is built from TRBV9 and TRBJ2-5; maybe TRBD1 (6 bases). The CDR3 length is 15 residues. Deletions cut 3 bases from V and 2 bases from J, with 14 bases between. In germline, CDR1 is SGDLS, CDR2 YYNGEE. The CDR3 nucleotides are TGTGCCAGCAGCGCCAACACAGGGAAACAAGAGACCCAGTACTTC. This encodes CASSANTGKQETQYF.

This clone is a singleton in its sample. CDR3 amino acids: CASSLTGAESNQPQHF. DNA for the CDR3: TGTGCCAGCAGCTTAACAGGGGCGGAAAGCAATCAGCCCCAGCATTTT. The chain has TRBV7-9 and TRBJ1-5; TRBD1 matches 7 bases. Germline CDR1 reads SEHNR; CDR2 reads FQNEAQ (reference sequence). The CDR3 has 16 amino acids. J was trimmed by 1 base and V by 2 bases; bases with no gene match: 5.

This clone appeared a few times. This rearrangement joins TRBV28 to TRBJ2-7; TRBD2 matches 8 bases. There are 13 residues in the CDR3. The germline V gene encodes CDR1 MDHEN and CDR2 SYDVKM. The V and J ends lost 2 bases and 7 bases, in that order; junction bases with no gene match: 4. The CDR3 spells CASSLRGGGEQYV. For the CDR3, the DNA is TGTGCCAGCAGTTTACGGGGCGGGGGGGAGCAGTACGTC.

CDR3 loop: CASSSGLAGLGGPYEQYF. Written as DNA, the CDR3 is TGTGCCAGCAGCTCGGGACTAGCGGGACTGGGGGGCCCCTACGAGCAGTACTTC. V and J are TRBV5-4 and TRBJ2-7; 13 bases match TRBD2. V shed 3 bases, J shed 2 bases, and the junction held 11 bases outside the gene matches. The CDR3 runs to 18 residues. CDR1 SGHNT and CDR2 YYREEE come from the germline V gene (reference sequence).

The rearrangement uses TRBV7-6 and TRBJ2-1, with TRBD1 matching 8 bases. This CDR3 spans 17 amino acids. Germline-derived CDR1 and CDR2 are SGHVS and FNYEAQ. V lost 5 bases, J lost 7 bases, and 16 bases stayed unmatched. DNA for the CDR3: TGTGCCAGCAGCCCATTGGGGAGCAGGGGGCTAATTAATGAGCAGTTCTTC. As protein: CASSPLGSRGLINEQFF. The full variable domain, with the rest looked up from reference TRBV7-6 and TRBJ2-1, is GAGVSQSPRYKVTKRGQDVALRCDPISGHVSLYWYRQALGQGPEFLTYFNYEAQQDKSGLPNDRFSAERPEGSISTLTIQRTEQRDSAMYRCASSPLGSRGLINEQFFGPGTRLTVL.

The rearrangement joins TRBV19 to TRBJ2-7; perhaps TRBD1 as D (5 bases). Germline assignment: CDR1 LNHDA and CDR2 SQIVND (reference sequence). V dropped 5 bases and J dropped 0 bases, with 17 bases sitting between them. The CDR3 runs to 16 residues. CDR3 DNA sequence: TGTGCCAGTAGTCCCTCGACAGACCTAAGCTCCTACGAGCAGTACTTC. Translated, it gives CASSPSTDLSSYEQYF. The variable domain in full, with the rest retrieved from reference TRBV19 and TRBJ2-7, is DGGITQSPKYLFRKEGQNVTLSCEQNLNHDAMYWYRQDPGQGLRLIYYSQIVNDFQKGDIAEGYSVSREKKESFPLTVTSAQKNPTAFYLCASSPSTDLSSYEQYFGPGTRLTVT.

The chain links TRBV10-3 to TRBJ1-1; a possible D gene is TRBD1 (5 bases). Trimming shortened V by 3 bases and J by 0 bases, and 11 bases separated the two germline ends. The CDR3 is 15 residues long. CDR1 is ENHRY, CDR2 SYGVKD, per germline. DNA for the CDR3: TGTGCCATCAGTGAACCAGGGTCAATGAACACTGAAGCTTTCTTT. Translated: CAISEPGSMNTEAFF.

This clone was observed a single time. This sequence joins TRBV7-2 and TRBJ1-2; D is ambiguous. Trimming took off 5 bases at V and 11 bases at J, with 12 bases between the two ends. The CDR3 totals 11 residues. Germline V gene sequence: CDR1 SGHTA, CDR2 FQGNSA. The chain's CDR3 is CASSRGIRYTF. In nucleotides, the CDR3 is TGTGCCAGCAGCCGAGGAATAAGGTACACCTTC.

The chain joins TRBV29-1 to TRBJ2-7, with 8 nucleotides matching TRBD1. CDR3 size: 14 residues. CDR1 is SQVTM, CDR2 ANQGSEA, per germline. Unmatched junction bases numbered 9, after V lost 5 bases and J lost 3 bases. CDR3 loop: CSVLDRGLIYEQYV. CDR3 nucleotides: TGCAGCGTTCTTGACAGGGGCCTCATCTACGAGCAGTACGTC.

The CDR3, as DNA: TGTGCCAGCAGCTTATGGGGGGGGTTGGGGGACTACGAGCAGTACTTC. This codes for CASSLWGGLGDYEQYF. The J gene is TRBJ2-7, the V gene TRBV13; 7 nucleotides agree with TRBD2. V lost 2 bases and J lost 3; bases outside the gene matches: 10. The CDR3 runs 16 residues. Germline values: CDR1 PRHDT, CDR2 FYEKMQ (reference sequence).